Presented here are 15 T cell receptor beta chains from one specimen sequenced in a study of CD8+ T cells in alopecia areata (dated by TCRdb to the late 2010s). Reading the label with the study, this specimen's time point is: roughly 27 days on oral tofacitinib. The treatment or condition tag for this specimen amounts to: oral pan-JAK inhibitor, 5-10 mg twice daily. Library construction relied on the immunoSEQ multiplex PCR assay. For TCR sequencing, RNA was extracted from every sample and reverse transcribed into cDNA to serve as template. TCRdb limited this immuneACCESS table to in-frame rearrangements with V and J called. A share of clones is missing; checked studies link under half to unresolved V genes, and the rest is unexplained. The sample includes 110,000 to 150,000 clones, with 45% to 65% observed a single time. The ten largest clonotypes hold approximately 16% of the sample. The sample in question was CD8+ T cells sorted from blood, obtained at week 4, from a patient treated with tofacitinib. These receptors all stem from a human donor with alopecia areata.

The chain links TRBV5-5 to TRBJ2-7; 8 bases agree with TRBD1. The CDR3 extends over 15 amino acids. In germline, CDR1 is SGHKS, CDR2 YYEKEE (reference sequence). The ends lost 1 base at V and 1 base at J; junction bases unmatched: 4. This chain's CDR3 is CASSLRGQGSYEQYF. In nucleotides, the CDR3 is TGTGCCAGCAGCTTGCGTGGACAGGGATCCTACGAGCAGTACTTC.

The chain combines TRBV13 with TRBJ1-2; D might be TRBD1 (6 bases). From germline, CDR1 is PRHDT and CDR2 FYEKMQ (reference sequence). The CDR3 totals 13 residues. Trimming stripped 5 bases from V and 4 bases from J, with 11 bases between. This chain's CDR3 is CASSEDRLYGYTF. CDR3 nucleotides: TGTGCCAGCAGCGAGGACAGACTCTATGGCTACACCTTC.

The rearrangement links TRBV30 to TRBJ1-1, with a tentative D call TRBD1 (6 bases). In germline, CDR1 is GTSNPN, CDR2 SVGIG (reference sequence). V was shortened by 7 bases and J by 0 bases, with 15 bases between the two germline ends. The CDR3 is 14 amino acids. The CDR3 DNA is TGTGCCTCAAACGAGGACAGCATGAACACTGAAGCTTTCTTT. This sequence encodes CASNEDSMNTEAFF. Combining the CDR3 with reference TRBV30 and TRBJ1-1 gives the whole variable domain SQTIHQWPATLVQPVGSPLSLECTVEGTSNPNLYWYRQAAGRGLQLLFYSVGIGQISSEVPQNLSASRPQDRQFILSSKKLLLSDSGFYLCASNEDSMNTEAFFGQGTRLTVV.

This chain joins TRBV23-1 and TRBJ2-3; the D gene could be TRBD1 or TRBD2 (5 bases each). TRBV23-1 has ORF status, its function being uncertain. V gave up 4 bases and J gave up 2 bases, with 13 bases separating them. The CDR3 covers 15 residues. CDR3 in DNA: TGCGCCAGCAGTCGCCGGGACGCGACCACAGATACGCAGTATTTT. Translation gives CASSRRDATTDTQYF.

This clone was seen only a few times. The chain links TRBV6-5 to TRBJ2-3; D is ambiguous. The CDR3 consists of 14 residues. V was shortened by 2 bases and J by 6 bases, with 12 bases between the two germline ends. In germline, CDR1 is MNHEY, CDR2 SVGAGI. This CDR3 is CASSYDPGWDTQYF. CDR3 nucleotides: TGTGCCAGCAGTTACGATCCCGGATGGGATACGCAGTATTTT.

V usage is TRBV7-9 and J usage is TRBJ1-1; D is ambiguous. Trimming cost V 0 bases and J 7 bases, with 15 bases left between them. The germline V gene has CDR1 SEHNR and CDR2 FQNEAQ (reference sequence). This CDR3 has 15 residues. The chain's CDR3 is CASSLAPSTEYEAFF. DNA for the CDR3: TGTGCCAGCAGCTTAGCCCCTTCGACGGAATATGAAGCTTTCTTT.

CDR3 sequence: CASSLRVRNEQFF. The CDR3 coding sequence is TGTGCCAGCAGCTTAAGGGTTCGCAATGAGCAGTTCTTC. V and J are TRBV7-9 and TRBJ2-1; D gene uncertain. The CDR3 length is 13 residues. Deletions cut 2 bases from V and 6 bases from J, with 8 bases between. Germline CDR1 and CDR2: SEHNR and FQNEAQ (reference sequence).

The rearrangement uses TRBV4-1 and TRBJ1-5; possibly TRBD1 for D (5 bases). V gave up 5 bases and J gave up 0 bases, with 11 bases separating them. The CDR3 covers 15 residues. Per the germline V gene, CDR1 is MGHRA and CDR2 is YSYEKL. The CDR3 loop reads CASSSSGGSNQPQHF. CDR3 sequence (DNA): TGCGCCAGCAGCTCCTCCGGGGGTAGCAATCAGCCCCAGCATTTT.

This clone was detected once. The rearrangement uses TRBV30 and TRBJ1-2; D uncertain. The CDR3 spans 16 residues. With 2 bases removed from V and 3 bases from J, the gap between germline ends came to 19 bases. Germline CDR1 GTSNPN, CDR2 SVGIG (reference sequence). The CDR3 region is CAWSTSGVEMDYGYTF. CDR3 in DNA: TGTGCCTGGAGTACTTCCGGGGTGGAGATGGACTATGGCTACACCTTC.

V usage is TRBV7-9 and J usage is TRBJ1-6; D is ambiguous. The CDR3 sequence is 12 residues long. Germline V gene lookup returns CDR1 SEHNR and CDR2 FQNEAQ (reference sequence). The V end was cut by 5 bases, the J end by 11 bases, with 10 bases between. This CDR3 reads CASSLGGAPLHF. The CDR3 nucleotides are TGTGCCAGCAGCCTCGGCGGGGCACCCCTCCACTTT.

The chain has TRBV27 and TRBJ2-7; perhaps D is TRBD1 or TRBD2 (5 bases each). CDR1 is MNHEY, CDR2 SMNVEV, per germline (reference sequence). Trimming pared 3 bases from V and 2 bases from J, leaving 8 bases between. The CDR3 is 13 amino acids. CDR3 DNA: TGTGCCAGCAGTTTCGGGGCGACCTACGAGCAGTACTTC. Translation gives CASSFGATYEQYF.

J is TRBJ1-6 and V is TRBV30; tentative D call: TRBD1 (6 bases). Germline CDR1 is GTSNPN and CDR2 is SVGIG (reference sequence). The germline V and J ends were trimmed by 3 bases and 0 bases, with 12 bases remaining between them. The CDR3 is 16 amino acids. CDR3 amino acids: CAWSEDRSSYNSPLHF. CDR3 bases: TGTGCCTGGAGCGAAGACAGGAGCTCCTATAATTCACCCCTCCACTTT.

This clone was counted a few times. The chain couples TRBV5-4 to TRBJ1-5; D is uncertain. This CDR3 contains 12 residues. The germline CDR1 and CDR2 sequences are SGHNT and YYREEE (reference sequence). Trimming pared 10 bases from V and 6 bases from J, leaving 14 bases between. The DNA for the CDR3 is TGTGCCTTCGGAGGGCCAGGTCAGCCCCAGCATTTT. Amino acid sequence: CAFGGPGQPQHF. Full variable domain (remainder filled in from reference TRBV5-4 and TRBJ1-5): ETGVTQSPTHLIKTRGQQVTLRCSSQSGHNTVSWYQQALGQGPQFIFQYYREEENGRGNFPPRFSGLQFPNYSSELNVNALELDDSALYLCAFGGPGQPQHFGDGTRLSIL.

This clone came up once. The CDR3 coding sequence is TGTGCCAGCAGATGGGGTGAGACCCAGTACTTC. Amino acid sequence: CASRWGETQYF. The chain employs TRBV27 and TRBJ2-5; no reliable D call. CDR3 length: 11 amino acids. With 6 bases removed from V and 5 bases from J, the gap between germline ends came to 7 bases. Germline V gene data show CDR1 as MNHEY and CDR2 as SMNVEV (reference sequence).

The rearrangement joins TRBV6-1 to TRBJ2-1; 9 bases align to TRBD2. CDR1 and CDR2 (germline): MNHNS, SASEGT. The CDR3 covers 15 residues. The V gene end was trimmed by 5 bases and the J gene end by 0 bases; junction bases not matched to a gene: 2. The CDR3 reads CASSRAGGSYNEQFF. Here the CDR3 DNA reads TGTGCCAGCAGTCGAGCGGGGGGCTCCTACAATGAGCAGTTCTTC.